Listed below are T cell receptor beta chains from one sample, sequenced in a study of blood T cell repertoires in COVID-19. This table comes from immunoSEQ multiplex PCR, and its TCRdb copy is limited to in-frame clones, with some not included. The sample has about 310,000 clones, around 86% seen once; the top ten hold 1%. The sequenced sample was peripheral blood. Receptors were obtained from a man aged 45-65 years with active or convalescent COVID-19. Each CDR3 is given with its conserved first and last residue. The D gene is left open where the match is weak. Size values are once, few and many counts, or a class for expanded clones, and some rows have none.

j_call: TRBJ1-2
clone_size: .
d_call: .
v_call: TRBV30
cdr3_nt: TGTGCCTGGAGTACGGGACACAACTATGGCTACACCTTC
cdr3_aa: CAWSTGHNYGYTF

j_call: TRBJ1-4
clone_size: .
d_call: TRBD1
v_call: TRBV10-3
cdr3_nt: TGTGCCATCAGTGAGTCGAAGGGGGCGCATGAAAAACTGTTTTTT
cdr3_aa: CAISESKGAHEKLFF

j_call: TRBJ2-3
clone_size: .
d_call: .
v_call: TRBV28
cdr3_nt: TGTGGGGGCCTCACAGATACGCAGTATTTT
cdr3_aa: CGGLTDTQYF

j_call: TRBJ2-3
clone_size: .
d_call: TRBD2
v_call: TRBV11-1
cdr3_nt: TGTGCCAGCAGCCCCACTAGCGACACAGATACGCAGTATTTT
cdr3_aa: CASSPTSDTDTQYF

j_call: TRBJ2-4
clone_size: .
d_call: .
v_call: TRBV7-9
cdr3_nt: TGTGCCAGCAGCTTGACAGGTCTGAACATTCAGTACTTC
cdr3_aa: CASSLTGLNIQYF

j_call: TRBJ1-6
clone_size: .
d_call: .
v_call: TRBV28
cdr3_nt: TGTGCCAGCAGTAAACAGGGTGCCCCCCTCCACTTT
cdr3_aa: CASSKQGAPLHF

j_call: TRBJ1-6
clone_size: .
d_call: .
v_call: TRBV28
cdr3_nt: TGTGCCAGCAGTCGGACACTCGACATCCACTTT
cdr3_aa: CASSRTLDIHF

j_call: TRBJ2-7
clone_size: .
d_call: TRBD1
v_call: TRBV2
cdr3_nt: TGTGCCAGCAGCCTACAAAGGAACCGGGACAGGGTAGGGTTC
cdr3_aa: CASSLQRNRDRVGF

j_call: TRBJ1-5
clone_size: many
d_call: .
v_call: TRBV6-4
cdr3_nt: TGTGCCAGCAGTTTAATAGGAGGTCAGCCCCAGCATTTT
cdr3_aa: CASSLIGGQPQHF

j_call: TRBJ1-4
clone_size: .
d_call: .
v_call: TRBV4-1
cdr3_nt: TGCGCCAGCAGCCAAAATACCAGAGGAGAAAAACTGTTTTTT
cdr3_aa: CASSQNTRGEKLFF

j_call: TRBJ2-1
clone_size: .
d_call: .
v_call: TRBV7-9
cdr3_nt: TGTGCCAGCAGCTATAACACAGGGAACTATGAGCAGTTCTTC
cdr3_aa: CASSYNTGNYEQFF

j_call: TRBJ2-2
clone_size: .
d_call: TRBD1
v_call: TRBV10-3
cdr3_nt: TGTGCCATCAGTGAGTCGATTTCAGGGGGAGACACCGGGGAGCTGTTTTTT
cdr3_aa: CAISESISGGDTGELFF

j_call: TRBJ2-5
clone_size: .
d_call: TRBD2
v_call: TRBV11-3
cdr3_nt: TGTGCCAGCAGCCCGGGACTAGCGGGGCAAAGAGAGACCCAGTACTTC
cdr3_aa: CASSPGLAGQRETQYF

j_call: TRBJ2-7
clone_size: .
d_call: TRBD2
v_call: TRBV19
cdr3_nt: TGTGCCAGTAGTAGACTAGCGGGAATCGAGCAGTACTTC
cdr3_aa: CASSRLAGIEQYF

j_call: TRBJ1-2
clone_size: .
d_call: .
v_call: TRBV7-8
cdr3_nt: TGTGCCAGCAGCCCGGACAATGACTATGGCTACACCTTC
cdr3_aa: CASSPDNDYGYTF

j_call: TRBJ2-1
clone_size: .
d_call: .
v_call: TRBV5-6
cdr3_nt: TGTGCCAGCAGCTTGTACAGCCGGTACAATGAGCAGTTCTTC
cdr3_aa: CASSLYSRYNEQFF

j_call: TRBJ2-3
clone_size: .
d_call: .
v_call: TRBV19
cdr3_nt: TGTGCCAGTAGTCCTACTTGGGCAGGGGAGAGTACAGATACGCAGTATTTT
cdr3_aa: CASSPTWAGESTDTQYF

j_call: TRBJ1-2
clone_size: .
d_call: .
v_call: TRBV28
cdr3_nt: TGTGCCAGCAGTTTTGTCAGTGCATATGGCTACACCTTC
cdr3_aa: CASSFVSAYGYTF

j_call: TRBJ1-2
clone_size: once
d_call: .
v_call: TRBV19
cdr3_nt: TGTGCCAGTAGTCGAGGGAATCGCGACTATGGCTACACCTTC
cdr3_aa: CASSRGNRDYGYTF

j_call: TRBJ1-2
clone_size: .
d_call: .
v_call: TRBV2
cdr3_nt: TGTGCCAGCAGCGATCCTACCGGGACAACTAACTATGGCTACACCTTC
cdr3_aa: CASSDPTGTTNYGYTF

j_call: TRBJ2-1
clone_size: once
d_call: .
v_call: TRBV12-1
cdr3_nt: TGTGCCAGCAGCCGGCTCCTAGCGGGAGTTAATGAGCAGTTCTTC
cdr3_aa: CASSRLLAGVNEQFF

j_call: TRBJ2-3
clone_size: .
d_call: .
v_call: TRBV30
cdr3_nt: TGTGCCTGGAGTGACATACAACCATCTAGCACAGATACGCAGTATTTT
cdr3_aa: CAWSDIQPSSTDTQYF

j_call: TRBJ2-1
clone_size: .
d_call: .
v_call: TRBV6-6
cdr3_nt: TGTGCCATTTGCCCCGGACAGAACAATGAGCAGTTCTTC
cdr3_aa: CAICPGQNNEQFF

j_call: TRBJ1-1
clone_size: few
d_call: .
v_call: TRBV15
cdr3_nt: TGTGCCACCAGGAACCAAGGGGGCACTGAAGCTTTCTTT
cdr3_aa: CATRNQGGTEAFF

j_call: TRBJ2-4
clone_size: .
d_call: TRBD1
v_call: TRBV18
cdr3_nt: TGTGCCAGCTCACCAGGGACAGGGGGCAAAAACATTCAGTACTTC
cdr3_aa: CASSPGTGGKNIQYF

j_call: TRBJ2-7
clone_size: .
d_call: TRBD1
v_call: TRBV6-2/TRBV6-3
cdr3_nt: TGTGCCAGCAGTCAAATTCCGGGACAGAGTACCTACGAGCAGTACTTC
cdr3_aa: CASSQIPGQSTYEQYF

j_call: TRBJ1-2
clone_size: .
d_call: .
v_call: TRBV5-6
cdr3_nt: TGTGCCAGCAGCCAGACGGGTGCAAACTATGGCTACACCTTC
cdr3_aa: CASSQTGANYGYTF

j_call: TRBJ1-1
clone_size: once
d_call: .
v_call: TRBV19
cdr3_nt: TGTGCCAGTAGTATAACAGGTATTTTTAACACTGAAGCTTTCTTT
cdr3_aa: CASSITGIFNTEAFF

j_call: TRBJ2-3
clone_size: .
d_call: TRBD2
v_call: TRBV5-1
cdr3_nt: TGCGCCAGCAGCCCGGGACTAGCGGGAGGGGGTAGCACAGATACGCAGTATTTT
cdr3_aa: CASSPGLAGGGSTDTQYF

j_call: TRBJ1-4
clone_size: .
d_call: .
v_call: TRBV7-2
cdr3_nt: TGTGCCAGCAGCTGGCGTGGCCGAGGAGGCGAAAAACTGTTTTTT
cdr3_aa: CASSWRGRGGEKLFF

j_call: TRBJ1-3
clone_size: .
d_call: .
v_call: TRBV7-2
cdr3_nt: TGTGCCAGCAGCTTGGTGGGGGGTCGGAACACCATATATTTT
cdr3_aa: CASSLVGGRNTIYF

j_call: TRBJ1-4
clone_size: .
d_call: .
v_call: TRBV5-1
cdr3_nt: TGCGCCAGCAGCCAGGAGAAAGGACAGCAGCAACTGGGGACCGAAAAACTGTTTTTT
cdr3_aa: CASSQEKGQQQLGTEKLFF

j_call: TRBJ2-6
clone_size: .
d_call: .
v_call: TRBV5-8
cdr3_nt: TGTGCCAGCAGCTCGGCCGGGATCCCCTCTGGGGCCAACGTCCTGACTTTC
cdr3_aa: CASSSAGIPSGANVLTF

j_call: TRBJ1-1
clone_size: .
d_call: TRBD1
v_call: TRBV5-4
cdr3_nt: TGTGCCAGCAGCTACGACTTACCGGGACAGGGCGGCACTGAAGCTTTCTTT
cdr3_aa: CASSYDLPGQGGTEAFF

j_call: TRBJ1-1
clone_size: .
d_call: .
v_call: TRBV7-9
cdr3_nt: TGTGCCAGCAGCCGACGATGGGGACATACGAACACTGAAGCTTTCTTT
cdr3_aa: CASSRRWGHTNTEAFF

j_call: TRBJ2-7
clone_size: .
d_call: TRBD1
v_call: TRBV18
cdr3_nt: TGTGCCAGCTCACCCGGGACAGGCCCCTACGAGCAGTACTTC
cdr3_aa: CASSPGTGPYEQYF

j_call: TRBJ1-5
clone_size: .
d_call: .
v_call: TRBV30
cdr3_nt: TGTGCCTGCCGGGAGAAGGCGACAAATCAGCCCCAGCATTTT
cdr3_aa: CACREKATNQPQHF

j_call: TRBJ2-2
clone_size: .
d_call: .
v_call: TRBV5-6
cdr3_nt: TGTGCCAGCAGCTTGGAGACAGCGAACACCGGGGAGCTGTTTTTT
cdr3_aa: CASSLETANTGELFF

j_call: TRBJ1-2
clone_size: .
d_call: .
v_call: TRBV30
cdr3_nt: TGTGCCTGGAGTGGTGGCGGGGCCGCTAACACCTTC
cdr3_aa: CAWSGGGAANTF

j_call: TRBJ1-5
clone_size: .
d_call: .
v_call: TRBV19
cdr3_nt: TGTGCCAGTAGTATACGATCTCAGGGCCTAAAGCCCCAGCATTTT
cdr3_aa: CASSIRSQGLKPQHF

j_call: TRBJ2-3
clone_size: .
d_call: .
v_call: TRBV2
cdr3_nt: TGTGCCAGCAGCCGAGAAACAGATACGCAGTATTTT
cdr3_aa: CASSRETDTQYF

j_call: TRBJ2-7
clone_size: .
d_call: .
v_call: TRBV5-1
cdr3_nt: TGCGCCAGCAAGAGCGTGGAATTCTCATACGAGCAGTACTTC
cdr3_aa: CASKSVEFSYEQYF

j_call: TRBJ2-1
clone_size: .
d_call: TRBD2
v_call: TRBV6-2/TRBV6-3
cdr3_nt: TGTGCCAGCAGTTACTCGACCCCGGGACTAGCGGCGGTTGACAATGAGCAGTTCTTC
cdr3_aa: CASSYSTPGLAAVDNEQFF

j_call: TRBJ2-7
clone_size: .
d_call: .
v_call: TRBV7-8
cdr3_nt: TGTGCCAGCAGCCTTGGGAGTGGGGCCTACGAGCAGTACTTC
cdr3_aa: CASSLGSGAYEQYF

j_call: TRBJ1-4
clone_size: .
d_call: .
v_call: TRBV6-5
cdr3_nt: TGTGCCAGCGTGCAGGGAAAGGAAAAACTGTTTTTT
cdr3_aa: CASVQGKEKLFF

j_call: TRBJ2-1
clone_size: .
d_call: TRBD2
v_call: TRBV18
cdr3_nt: TGTGCCAGCTCACCGCTAGCGGGAGTGGTTAATGAGCAGTTCTTC
cdr3_aa: CASSPLAGVVNEQFF

j_call: TRBJ1-5
clone_size: .
d_call: .
v_call: TRBV19
cdr3_nt: TGTGCCAGTAGTATAAGTGCAAGAGGCAGGGTGCATCAGCCCCAGCATTTT
cdr3_aa: CASSISARGRVHQPQHF

j_call: TRBJ1-2
clone_size: .
d_call: .
v_call: TRBV28
cdr3_nt: TGTGCCAGCAGAAGAGGGCCGACCTATGGCTACACCTTC
cdr3_aa: CASRRGPTYGYTF

j_call: TRBJ2-6
clone_size: .
d_call: TRBD1
v_call: TRBV4-3
cdr3_nt: TGCGCCAGCAGCCAGGAGACTCCCGGGACAGACAGCTCTGGGGCCAACGTCCTGACTTTC
cdr3_aa: CASSQETPGTDSSGANVLTF

j_call: TRBJ2-1
clone_size: .
d_call: TRBD2
v_call: TRBV6-4
cdr3_nt: TGTGCCAGTGCCCGGGAGGCGAGCTCCTACAATGAGCAGTTCTTC
cdr3_aa: CASAREASSYNEQFF

j_call: TRBJ1-2
clone_size: .
d_call: .
v_call: TRBV27
cdr3_nt: TGTGCCAGCAGTTTATCCGGAAACAGGAATGGCTACACCTTC
cdr3_aa: CASSLSGNRNGYTF

j_call: TRBJ2-7
clone_size: .
d_call: TRBD2
v_call: TRBV6-5
cdr3_nt: TGTGCCAGCAGTTACTCGGGCGGGGGGGAGTACGAGCAGTACTTC
cdr3_aa: CASSYSGGGEYEQYF

j_call: TRBJ1-1
clone_size: .
d_call: .
v_call: TRBV28
cdr3_nt: TGTGCCAGCAGCCGGGGGGACATGGCCACTGAAGCTTTCTTT
cdr3_aa: CASSRGDMATEAFF